This T cell receptor (beta chain) was documented in a study of shared clonotypes between healthy human individuals. Cells designated naive CD8 were CD45RO-negative and were positively selected for CCR7, with terminally differentiated effector memory CD45RA+ cells excluded. Concerning this clone: Its specificity is not known.

Researchers divided each subset's genomic DNA evenly across several immunoSEQ plates. The protocol was immunoSEQ multiplex PCR, while the TCRdb copy is restricted to in-frame clones and leaves out a portion. The table lists approximately 840,000 clones, about 97% of them singletons. Notes on the study in general: Around 5.4% of naive CD4 clonotypes were common to a few donors. It was expected that sequencing depth would affect clonotype sharing among donors.

Germline CDR1 SGHDT, CDR2 YYEEEE. V was cut by 4 bases and J by 5 bases, with 9 bases left in between. This CDR3 comprises 12 residues. The chain combines TRBV5-6 with TRBJ1-2; D not certain. This TCR derives from a man aged 25 to 40 in good health. The source material was naive CD8+ T cells sorted from blood. CDR3 nucleotides: TGTGCCAGCAGCGTAGACGGGTATGGCTACACCTTC. It yields the protein CASSVDGYGYTF. The variable domain in full, completed from reference TRBV5-6 and TRBJ1-2, reads DAGVTQSPTHLIKTRGQQVTLRCSPKSGHDTVSWYQQALGQGPQFIFQYYEEEERQRGNFPDRFSGHQFPNYSSELNVNALLLGDSALYLCASSVDGYGYTFGSGTRLTVV.